This paragraph reports one T cell receptor (beta chain). No antigen is known for it. No clone much larger than this one lies a single base away; base qualities are absent. In total, 500 to 700 healthy bone marrow donors made up the cohort. At the time of sampling, every cohort member was nominally healthy, though immune exposures that went unrecorded were likely present. The donor tested CMV seropositive and was one of the 289 seropositive cohort members. Every donor gave a peripheral blood sample, and the peripheral blood mononuclear cells from that sample were used for TCR beta sequencing. The Qiagen DNeasy Blood Extraction Kit was used to extract genomic DNA from the blood cell samples. Library method: the immunoSEQ multiplex PCR assay. For the multiplex PCR, a mixture combining 60 forward primers for TCR Vbeta segments and 13 reverse primers for TCR Jbeta segments was used. Amplification of the CDR3 region of rearranged TCR beta genes was performed with a multiplex PCR assay on genomic DNA. Amplified TCR beta libraries were sequenced as 87-base-pair reads on the Illumina HiSeq System. The source study handled its data this way. A later analysis counted tens of millions of unique TCR beta chains across the 666 repertoires, and some 11 million of these chains were shared by at least two donors. Raw reads were error-corrected and collapsed into unique sequences by a nearest-neighbor algorithm in which closely related sequences were merged to remove PCR and sequencing errors. To assign V, D and J gene segments, CDR3 sequences were aligned to IMGT reference sequences. For a sequence to be retained, at least a six-nucleotide match to both a V gene segment and a J gene segment was required. Rearrangements were called productive when the CDR3 lacked stop codons and stayed in frame with V and J; all others were non-productive. CDR3 was defined by IMGT convention, running from the second conserved V-encoded cysteine to the conserved J-encoded phenylalanine. Sequences without an unambiguous match to a single V gene segment were excluded from the earlier analysis of 450 to 650 of the donors. In an earlier analysis of approximately 610 of the donors, V segments were called functional above 56.7% productive rearrangements and were called segregating when the between-donor standard deviation exceeded 5%. A statistical classification framework was built to diagnose cytomegalovirus status from the catalog of TCR beta chain sequences. A later analysis assigned V and J genes by comparing TCR nucleotide sequences with IMGT/GENE-DB human TR gene sequences. Using the TCRdist pipeline, a later analysis assigned CDR3 sequences along with most-parsimonious VDJ recombination scenarios. In a later analysis, each TCR beta chain was defined by its CDR3 amino acid sequence together with its V-gene family, and reads without a unique V-gene family were excluded. In a later analysis, fewer than 600 highly shared, low-generation-probability nucleotide sequences were removed to address suspected cross-contamination and a sequencing artifact. A later analysis calculated a clonal expansion index for each public chain from normalized within-repertoire ranks of inferred template counts. In a later analysis, generation probabilities were computed using a VDJ recombination model fitted to out-of-frame rearrangements, and the results were checked against IGoR. In a later analysis, hypergeometric tests were used to score TCR-TCR, TCR-HLA and TCR-CMV co-occurrence, with a repertoire-size bias correction applied to TCR pairs. In a later analysis, false discovery rates were estimated by permuting HLA or CMV assignments 20 times. A later analysis grouped co-occurring TCRs with DBSCAN, adding TCRdist sequence similarity when clustering within HLA-allele-positive subsets. Repertoires with fewer than 30,000 or more than 120,000 public chains, plus five repertoires with anomalous nucleotide sharing, were excluded from co-occurrence clustering. This is the immuneACCESS table as TCRdb keeps it, with only in-frame sequences that have V and J called. A part of the clones is gone; compared with another copy, unresolved V genes explain less than half, and the rest is unexplained. The DNA was the basis for D and trimming; V, J and clone size are from that table. The sample table contains roughly 100,000 clones; only one count was recorded for approximately 77% of them. Clones ranked in the top ten supply 8.5% to 10% of the sample.

Trimming removed 9 bases from V and 14 bases from J; the gene matches leave 12 bases unexplained. Based on the germline V gene, the CDR1 and CDR2 sequences are MDHEN and SYDVKM. The CDR3 starts with the cysteine, ends with the phenylalanine, and has 12 residues. Just CDR3 DNA is preserved here, 36 bases in frame from base 1. This sample was taken from a study of cytomegalovirus exposure and HLA in healthy donors (dated by TCRdb to between 2016 and 2019). Looking at the study overall: According to an earlier analysis of 587 of the donors, 200 million or so T cells yielded 90 million to 140 million unique TCR beta sequences and around 280 Gb of sequence data. An early release covering over 500 HLA-typed donors comprised about 300 gigabases of sequencing data and about 90 million unique TCR sequences. Of the approximately 400 genotyped donors, 65% to 90% fell in the genetic ancestry cluster associated with self-reported Caucasian donors. The study was designed to test whether signatures of past pathogen exposure could be identified by cataloging public T cell receptors. The T cell repertoires of some 670 subjects were profiled by immunosequencing and related to cytomegalovirus serostatus. Along with the roughly 670-subject first cohort, a separate validation cohort of over 90 different subjects was used. To predict cytomegalovirus infection status, the study combined high-throughput TCR immunosequencing, statistical association of individual TCRs with disease status, and machine learning. In a later analysis, previously published TCR beta repertoires from several hundred donors were re-analyzed and high-resolution HLA genotyping was added so that TCR occurrence patterns could be studied. The later analysis used no new phenotypic data to find candidate immune exposures, relying instead on TCR beta sequences and their occurrence across donors. In an earlier analysis of 587 of the donors, high-throughput TCR beta sequencing was used to judge whether each TCR beta V gene segment behaved as functional or pseudogenic. Donor age, sex, ethnicity and CMV serostatus were collected together with the repertoire data. A later genetic analysis used genome-wide SNP genotypes for about 55% of the 666 donors, treating that subset as a discovery cohort. All discovery cohort repertoires had been generated on a single sequencing platform. HLA typing included class I and class II loci at four-digit resolution. Typing coverage varied by locus: roughly 629-630 donors for A, B, C, DRB1 and DQB1; 522 for DQA1; 600 to 610 for DPA1; roughly 450 for DPB1. About five DR-DQ haplotypes were handled as single units for association and clustering because linkage in the cohort was strong. On average, roughly 240,000 unique TCR beta nucleotide sequences were sequenced per donor among a few hundred genotyped donors of the cohort, with around 19% of those sequences being non-productive.

Overall results and qualifications from the work: A further reported finding was that TCR beta sequences accurately predicted the HLA-A and HLA-B alleles for most subjects in the first cohort. Strong co-occurrence of HLA alleles, especially DR and DQ, made assigning TCR associations to individual alleles difficult. According to a later analysis, parvovirus B19, influenza, CMV and Epstein-Barr virus appeared linked to several top co-occurrence clusters. While some public TCRs were present in many individuals, most TCR sequences turned up only very rarely across donors. In a later analysis, the rate of TCR association differed among HLA loci, with DRB1 alleles having the most associated TCRs and HLA-C alleles having the fewest. In a later analysis, HLA-associated TCR beta chains showed more clonal expansion and lower generation probabilities than non-associated chains that were equally common. According to a later analysis, most CMV-associated TCR beta chains appeared to be HLA-restricted, and the HLA associations seemed to be driven largely by CMV exposure. Because HLA typing was missing for some donors at each locus, association tests included only the typed subset. V-gene and J-gene trimming of TCR beta chains was associated with a missense DCLRE1C variant in a later genetic analysis, and the association was replicated in an independent cohort. Correlated functional status among segregating V segments might be attributable to linkage disequilibrium, but an unknown experimental factor could not be ruled out. It was suggested by the authors that the approach could potentially be generalized to other disease states and immunological phenotypes. In vitro tests confirmed that a few of the cytomegalovirus-associated TCR beta chains recognize cytomegalovirus antigens. In this cohort, only TCR beta chains were sequenced, and detectable features were limited by the absence of alpha or paired-chain data. In an earlier analysis of approximately 590 of the donors, most TCR beta V segments appeared in productive rearrangements about 90% or about 30% of the time, broadly matching IMGT annotations. CMV serostatus was the only immune exposure information available for the cohort. The presence/absence analyses assumed that sequencing depth was roughly uniform across donors, and that assumption may not be true. In the study, about 150 TCR beta chains were listed as associated with cytomegalovirus. A cluster of highly shared sequence variants was judged likely to represent a technical artifact of the sequencing pipeline. In both the original and validation cohorts, the classifier was reported to diagnose cytomegalovirus status with high specificity and sensitivity. Some IMGT-functional V segments, including TRBV6-2 and TRBV6-3, could not be told apart with the 87-base-pair reads, so those segments were excluded. At a false discovery rate of 0.05, a later analysis linked some 17,000 TCR beta sequences to specific HLA alleles. In a later genetic analysis, fewer N-insertions in productive TCRs were reported among donors in an Asian-associated ancestry cluster than the approximately 710-donor mean. Because counts were too low, 15 or so rarely observed V segments, including chromosome 9 orphons, were excluded from the earlier analysis of 587 of the donors.

The chain couples TRBV28 to TRBJ2-1, with TRBD2 identical over 8 junction bases. Sequences were obtained from PBMCs. This receptor was identified in a male donor in good health and CMV-seropositive. CDR3 sequence: CASPGGAGGEFF. The base sequence is TGTGCCAGTCCGGGGGGGGCCGGTGGGGAGTTCTTC.